The 18 T cell receptor beta chains given below trace back to one sample, sequenced in a study of response to subunit inactivated influenza vaccine. Using its own MiXCR run on the RT-PCR reads, TCRdb lists one record per CDR3 protein. The data hold around 470,000 distinct CDR3 sequences, with roughly 7.6% observed a single time. The sequenced sample was PBMCs from blood, obtained less than 30 months after vaccination. The receptors were sampled from a man aged 50-75 years who received an inactivated influenza vaccine.

This clonotype was seen more than once but under ten times. The V and J genes are TRBV12-3 or TRBV12-4 and TRBJ2-4; 9 bases agree with TRBD1. This CDR3 contains 16 residues. The trim removed 4 bases at V and 3 bases at J, leaving 7 bases unmatched. In DNA, the CDR3 is TGTGCCAGCAGTTCGGGACAGGGTTTGGGCAAAAACATTCAGTACTTC. Amino acids: CASSSGQGLGKNIQYF.

This clonotype was detected a few times. This rearrangement joins TRBV5-4 to TRBJ2-1, with D possibly being TRBD2 (6 bases). The CDR3 runs 16 residues. Germline V CDR1 and CDR2: SGHNT, YYREEE (reference sequence). V gave up 1 base and J gave up 4 bases, with 15 bases separating them. CDR3 sequence: CASSLRSGSSYNEQFF. CDR3 DNA sequence: TGTGCCAGCAGCTTGAGAAGCGGGTCGAGTTACAATGAGCAGTTCTTC.

This clonotype showed up many times. V and J are TRBV20-1 and TRBJ2-5, with TRBD1 matching over 10 bases. V trimming: 0 bases; J trimming: 3 bases; junction bases outside the gene matches: 4. CDR1 is DFQATT and CDR2 is SNEGSKA in the germline V gene (reference sequence). The CDR3 has 15 amino acids. CDR3 coding DNA: TGCAGTGCTAGAGACGCGGACAGGGGGGAAGAGACCCAGTACTTC. Translated: CSARDADRGEETQYF.

This chain links TRBV5-5 with TRBJ2-7, with D possibly TRBD2 on 5 matching bases. V lost 0 bases and J lost 3, with 10 bases in between. The CDR3 contains 14 residues. Germline V gene data show CDR1 as SGHKS and CDR2 as YYEKEE (reference sequence). The CDR3 nucleotides read TGTGCCAGCAGCTTGGTCCCTAGCATCTACGAGCAGTACTTC. Translating it yields CASSLVPSIYEQYF.

This rearrangement joins TRBV9 to TRBJ2-7; D might be TRBD2 (5 bases). Germline values: CDR1 SGDLS, CDR2 YYNGEE. V shed 4 bases and J shed 7 bases, with 15 bases lying between them. CDR3 length: 13 residues. The CDR3 reads CASSNDYFGEQYF. Written as DNA, the CDR3 is TGTGCCAGCAGCAACGACTATTTTGGGGAGCAGTACTTC.

This clonotype was found many times. V and J are TRBV4-1 and TRBJ2-4; D is uncertain. The germline gives CDR1 MGHRA, CDR2 YSYEKL. The length of the CDR3 is 11 residues. V lost 6 bases, J lost 9 bases, and 9 bases lay in between. The CDR3 region is CASRHGSIQYF. DNA for the CDR3: TGCGCCAGCAGGCATGGAAGCATTCAGTACTTC.

This clonotype occurred many times. The chain combines TRBV7-9 with TRBJ1-2; D might be TRBD1 (6 bases). The CDR3 is 15 amino acids. Trimming removed 5 bases at V and 0 bases at J, with 13 bases between. The V gene's germline CDR1 is SEHNR and CDR2 FQNEAQ (reference sequence). This chain's CDR3 is CASSPRTAANYGYTF. The CDR3 DNA is TGTGCCAGCAGCCCTAGGACAGCAGCTAACTATGGCTACACCTTC.

This clonotype came up a few times. The rearrangement uses TRBV6-2 or TRBV6-3 and TRBJ2-7; D possibly matches TRBD1 or TRBD2 (5 bases each). Germline V CDR1 and CDR2: MNHEY, SVGEGT. The CDR3 is 15 residues long. Trimming cost V 3 bases and J 5 bases, with 17 bases left between them. The CDR3 loop is CASSYTGREFDEQYF. The CDR3 region has the DNA TGTGCCAGCAGTTATACAGGCAGGGAGTTCGACGAGCAGTACTTC.

This clonotype was seen at least ten times. This chain uses TRBV7-2 with TRBJ1-6; D call uncertain. CDR1 and CDR2 (germline): SGHTA, FQGNSA. The V gene lost 3 bases and the J gene lost 0 bases, with 6 bases spanning the gap. This CDR3 comprises 15 residues. CDR3: CASSFSSSYNSPLHF. CDR3 bases: TGTGCCAGCAGCTTCAGCAGCTCCTATAATTCACCCCTCCACTTT. Complete variable domain (other parts from reference TRBV7-2 and TRBJ1-6): GAGVSQSPSNKVTEKGKDVELRCDPISGHTALYWYRQSLGQGLEFLIYFQGNSAPDKSGLPSDRFSAERTGGSVSTLTIQRTQQEDSAVYLCASSFSSSYNSPLHFGNGTRLTVT.

CDR3 coding DNA: TGTGCCAGCAGCTTTCGACTAGGGACAGGGGCCTACGAGCAGTACTTC. Protein sequence: CASSFRLGTGAYEQYF. The V call is TRBV7-9, the J call TRBJ2-7, with 10 bases lining up with TRBD1. V trimming: 3 bases; J trimming: 2 bases; junction bases outside the gene matches: 7. Germline V gene sequence: CDR1 SEHNR, CDR2 FQNEAQ (reference sequence). This CDR3 is built from 16 residues. The full variable domain, completed using reference TRBV7-9 and TRBJ2-7, is DTGVSQNPRHKITKRGQNVTFRCDPISEHNRLYWYRQTLGQGPEFLTYFQNEAQLEKSRLLSDRFSAERPKGSFSTLEIQRTEQGDSAMYLCASSFRLGTGAYEQYFGPGTRLTVT.

This clonotype was observed at least ten times. The rearrangement links TRBV4-3 to TRBJ2-5, with 9 bases aligning to TRBD1. The CDR3 is made up of 17 amino acids. CDR1 LGHNA and CDR2 YSLEER come from the germline V gene. Unmatched junction bases numbered 10, after V lost 0 bases and J lost 5 bases. DNA of the CDR3: TGCGCCAGCAGCCAAGATTCTCCGGGACAGGGTTTTGAGACCCAGTACTTC. Its protein is CASSQDSPGQGFETQYF.

This sequence joins TRBV6-1 and TRBJ1-5; 8 bases align to TRBD1. The CDR3 contains 14 residues. V lost 1 base and J lost 5; bases outside the gene matches: 1. Germline CDR1 is MNHNS and CDR2 is SASEGT. CDR3 DNA sequence: TGTGCCAGCAGTGAAGGGACAGGGTATCAGCCCCAGCATTTT. Its protein is CASSEGTGYQPQHF.

This sequence joins TRBV2 and TRBJ2-3; D not certain. The germline V and J ends were trimmed by 0 bases and 6 bases, with 13 bases remaining between them. There are 15 residues in the CDR3. CDR1 and CDR2 from the germline V gene are SNHLY and FYNNEI. The CDR3 reads CASSEALRLHDTQYF. CDR3 DNA sequence: TGTGCCAGCAGTGAAGCGCTTCGTCTGCATGATACGCAGTATTTT. Drawing the rest from reference TRBV2 and TRBJ2-3, the complete variable domain is EPEVTQTPSHQVTQMGQEVILRCVPISNHLYFYWYRQILGQKVEFLVSFYNNEISEKSEIFDDQFSVERPDGSNFTLKIRSTKLEDSAMYFCASSEALRLHDTQYFGPGTRLTVL.

Regarding this clonotype: One base away lies a much larger clone, so this may be a sequencing read error. The genes are TRBV20-1 and TRBJ2-1; 11 bases agree with TRBD2. Germline V gene lookup returns CDR1 DFQATT and CDR2 SNEGSKA (reference sequence). V lost 4 bases to trimming and J lost 7 bases; unmatched junction nucleotides: 12. CDR3 size: 16 residues. The CDR3: CSAIRVSGGAANEQFF. The CDR3 region has the DNA TGCAGTGCTATCCGGGTTAGCGGGGGGGCAGCAAATGAGCAGTTCTTC.

This clonotype turned up a few times. The CDR3 loop reads CAISGRALEDEQFF. The CDR3 DNA sequence: TGTGCCATCAGTGGACGAGCCCTCGAAGATGAGCAGTTCTTC. The genes are TRBV10-3 and TRBJ2-1; D is uncertain. CDR1 and CDR2 from the germline V gene are ENHRY and SYGVKD. The CDR3 is 14 residues long. Trimming stripped 4 bases from V and 8 bases from J, with 15 bases between.

The rearrangement links TRBV6-1 to TRBJ2-2; 9 bases map to TRBD1. The CDR3 spans 16 residues. The germline CDR1 and CDR2 sequences are MNHNS and SASEGT. The trim removed 6 bases at V and 1 base at J, leaving 6 bases unmatched. DNA of the CDR3: TGTGCCAGCAGACAACAGGGGGCAAGGAACACCGGGGAGCTGTTTTTT. It is translated as CASRQQGARNTGELFF.

The chain uses TRBV20-1 and TRBJ2-7; no reliable D call. V was trimmed by 6 bases and J by 2 bases, leaving 17 bases between them. The CDR3 length is 14 residues. From germline, CDR1 is DFQATT and CDR2 SNEGSKA (reference sequence). The CDR3 here is CSAPSKGPPYEQYF. DNA of the CDR3: TGCAGTGCGCCCAGCAAAGGCCCCCCCTACGAGCAGTACTTC.

This clonotype was seen only a few times. This chain joins TRBV5-1 and TRBJ2-1; possible D gene TRBD1, 6 bases. The CDR3 length is 14 residues. Germline-derived CDR1 and CDR2 are SGHRS and YFSETQ. V shed 0 bases and J shed 5 bases, with 9 bases lying between them. Here the CDR3 DNA reads TGCGCCAGCAGCTTGGGACAGGAGAACAATGAGCAGTTCTTC. It yields the protein CASSLGQENNEQFF.